What follows are 25 T cell receptor beta chains derived from one specimen sequenced in a study of identical twins. TCRdb re-called the 5' RACE reads with MiXCR, one entry per CDR3 protein. This table holds around 220,000 distinct CDR3 sequences, more than 12% found once. Sequenced input: memory (CD45RO+) T cells sorted from blood. The receptors originated from a woman aged 18-29 years in good health.

The V call is TRBV6-1, the J call TRBJ1-1, with a tentative D call TRBD1 (6 bases). Trimming stripped 5 bases from V and 5 bases from J, with 18 bases between. Germline values: CDR1 MNHNS, CDR2 SASEGT. This CDR3 contains 15 residues. The CDR3 reads CASSLDSRSRTEAFF. In DNA, the CDR3 is TGTGCCAGCAGTCTGGACAGCCGCTCGCGGACTGAAGCTTTCTTT.

In its sample, this clonotype was seen many times. J is TRBJ1-5 and V is TRBV11-2, with D unclear. The CDR3 runs to 13 residues. The germline CDR1 and CDR2 sequences are SGHAT and FQNNGV. Deletions cut 4 bases from V and 5 bases from J, with 9 bases between. The CDR3 is CASSSQEDQPQHF. CDR3 nucleotide sequence: TGTGCCAGCAGCTCCCAGGAGGATCAGCCCCAGCATTTT.

This clonotype was seen only a few times. This sequence joins TRBV7-9 and TRBJ1-1; D gene uncertain. V was pared by 5 bases and J by 8 bases, with 15 bases between. The CDR3 runs 13 residues. Germline CDR1 is SEHNR and CDR2 is FQNEAQ (reference sequence). CDR3 sequence reads: CASSPGVRVEAFF. The CDR3 DNA follows: TGTGCCAGCAGCCCCGGGGTTCGGGTAGAAGCTTTCTTT.

This clonotype came up a few times. The chain employs TRBV27 and TRBJ2-6; 9 bases are shared with TRBD1. The CDR3 length is 17 residues. Germline V gives CDR1 MNHEY, CDR2 SMNVEV (reference sequence). The V segment lost 4 bases and the J segment 2 bases; nucleotides outside the gene matches: 6. The CDR3 DNA is TGTGCCAGCAGTTCTCGGGACAGGGTGGCTGGGGCCAACGTCCTGACTTTC. Translating it yields CASSSRDRVAGANVLTF.

This clonotype was observed a few times. V usage is TRBV20-1 and J usage is TRBJ2-7, with D perhaps TRBD2 (5 bases). Germline loops: CDR1 DFQATT, CDR2 SNEGSKA (reference sequence). The CDR3 runs to 16 residues. Trimming took off 3 bases at V and 7 bases at J, with 25 bases between the two ends. The DNA for the CDR3 is TGCAGTGCTAGGCCCTATGATGGTTCGGGGAAGATTGAGCAGTACTTC. Its protein is CSARPYDGSGKIEQYF.

This clonotype was detected a few times. The CDR3 nucleotides read TGTGCCAGCAGCTTGTTCGGACAAACAGATACGCAGTATTTT. Translated: CASSLFGQTDTQYF. The rearrangement uses TRBV7-2 and TRBJ2-3, with D possibly TRBD1 on 5 matching bases. Germline V gives CDR1 SGHTA, CDR2 FQGNSA. The CDR3 length is 14 residues. V was pared by 3 bases and J by 3 bases, with 10 bases between.

The chain carries TRBV7-2 and TRBJ1-1; the D is unclear. The CDR3 runs 12 residues. V shed 5 bases and J shed 5 bases, with 9 bases lying between them. Germline V gene lookup returns CDR1 SGHTA and CDR2 FQGNSA. DNA for the CDR3: TGTGCCAGCAGCACGAGGGAAACTGAAGCTTTCTTT. Its translation: CASSTRETEAFF.

This clonotype has only a few counts. The genes are TRBV4-2 and TRBJ2-7; D is ambiguous. Between the trimmed V and J ends, which lost 6 bases and 2 bases, there was a span of 17 bases. The CDR3 spans 15 residues. CDR1 and CDR2 (germline): LGHNA, YNFKEQ. This CDR3 reads CASSLRSRDPYEQYF. CDR3 DNA: TGTGCCAGCAGTCTAAGGTCTAGGGATCCCTACGAGCAGTACTTC.

There are many counts of this clonotype. V gene TRBV20-1 combines with J gene TRBJ1-1; 7 bases are shared with TRBD1. In germline, CDR1 is DFQATT, CDR2 SNEGSKA (reference sequence). The CDR3 sequence is 16 residues long. Trimming at V came to 4 bases and at J to 3 bases, leaving 14 bases not matched to a gene. CDR3 nucleotide sequence: TGCAGTGCTAAGGACAGCAAAAAAGGGGGCGACACTGAAGCTTTCTTT. Its translation: CSAKDSKKGGDTEAFF.

The rearrangement uses TRBV6-1 and TRBJ2-3; D may match TRBD1 or TRBD2 (8 bases each). CDR1 is MNHNS, CDR2 SASEGT, per germline. This CDR3 is 15 amino acids long. The V gene lost 7 bases and the J gene lost 4 bases, with 18 bases spanning the gap. For the CDR3, the DNA is TGTGCCAGCATCCAGGGGGCGGGGGGCGCAGATACGCAGTATTTT. As protein: CASIQGAGGADTQYF.

The genes are TRBV10-2 and TRBJ2-7; D might be TRBD2 (5 bases). The CDR3 has 12 amino acids. Looked up from germline, CDR1 is WSHSY and CDR2 is SAAADI. Trimming took 8 bases from V and 7 from J, leaving 15 bases between them. This CDR3 reads CASSLVAREQYF. Here the CDR3 DNA reads TGCGCCAGCTCTCTGGTAGCGCGGGAGCAGTACTTC.

The gene calls are TRBV2 and TRBJ2-3, with TRBD1 as a possible D gene (5 bases). The V end lost 10 bases, the J end lost 0 bases, and 14 bases lay between the germline ends. CDR1 and CDR2 from the germline V gene are SNHLY and FYNNEI. The CDR3 runs to 14 residues. The CDR3 DNA is TGTGCCACCACCGACAGCTACAGCACAGATACGCAGTATTTT. This encodes CATTDSYSTDTQYF.

This clonotype was observed a few times. This sequence joins TRBV20-1 and TRBJ2-1; D remains unclear. Trimming shortened V by 6 bases and J by 13 bases, and 16 bases separated the two germline ends. Germline V lookup: CDR1 DFQATT, CDR2 SNEGSKA (reference sequence). This CDR3 contains 11 residues. Here the CDR3 reads CSAAPQNLQFF. For the CDR3, the DNA is TGCAGTGCCGCCCCCCAGAACCTTCAGTTCTTC.

The CDR3 DNA follows: TGTGCCAGCATGCCGATAACCGGGACTCCTTCCTACGAGCAGTACTTC. It codes for CASMPITGTPSYEQYF. This chain connects TRBV6-2 or TRBV6-3 to TRBJ2-7; D is possibly TRBD2 (6 bases). V was cut by 7 bases and J by 1 base, with 20 bases left in between. Germline V lookup: CDR1 MNHEY, CDR2 SVGEGT. The CDR3 contains 16 residues.

This chain joins TRBV20-1 and TRBJ2-1, with TRBD2 matching over 7 bases. Germline V CDR1 and CDR2: DFQATT, SNEGSKA (reference sequence). Trimming at V came to 0 bases and at J to 8 bases, leaving 10 bases not matched to a gene. CDR3 length: 15 amino acids. The CDR3 DNA is TGCAGTGCTAGAGATCCTCGGGGTGGGGGGGATGAGCAGTTCTTC. This sequence encodes CSARDPRGGGDEQFF.

J is TRBJ2-5 and V is TRBV2; D gene ambiguous. Trimming removed 11 bases from V and 3 bases from J, with 16 bases in between. CDR1 and CDR2 (germline): SNHLY, FYNNEI. This CDR3 has 13 residues. CDR3: CADLAQNKETQYF. DNA of the CDR3: TGTGCCGACCTGGCACAGAATAAAGAGACCCAGTACTTC.

The rearrangement links TRBV7-9 to TRBJ2-1, with TRBD2 matching over 8 bases. There are 14 residues in the CDR3. CDR1 is SEHNR and CDR2 is FQNEAQ in the germline V gene (reference sequence). The junction had 2 bases not matched to a gene; V was cut back by 1 base and J by 6 bases. CDR3 in amino acids: CASSLVAGINEQFF. For the CDR3, the DNA is TGTGCCAGCAGCTTAGTAGCGGGGATCAATGAGCAGTTCTTC.

This clonotype was seen at least ten times. The V call is TRBV20-1, the J call TRBJ2-1; perhaps TRBD1 as D (6 bases). Looked up from germline, CDR1 is DFQATT and CDR2 is SNEGSKA (reference sequence). This CDR3 is 14 amino acids long. Trimming took off 7 bases at V and 9 bases at J, with 22 bases between the two ends. The CDR3 spells CSGANPGQSFEQFF. The CDR3 nucleotides are TGCAGTGGAGCCAACCCGGGACAATCGTTTGAGCAGTTCTTC.

In its sample, this clonotype was seen a few times. The V and J genes are TRBV20-1 and TRBJ1-6, with TRBD1 as a possible D gene (5 bases). This CDR3 has 13 amino acids. Germline CDR1 and CDR2: DFQATT and SNEGSKA (reference sequence). CDR3 DNA: TGCGTGCCTGCGGGGACCGCAAATTCACCCCTCCACTTT. This sequence encodes CVPAGTANSPLHF.

This clonotype was observed many times. The chain couples TRBV2 to TRBJ2-3; D is uncertain. CDR1 is SNHLY, CDR2 FYNNEI, per germline. The CDR3 is 13 residues long. V was pared by 2 bases and J by 2 bases, with 5 bases between. This CDR3 is CASSERSTDTQYF. The CDR3 DNA follows: TGTGCCAGCAGTGAAAGGTCCACAGATACGCAGTATTTT.

Only a few counts were recorded for this clonotype. This rearrangement joins TRBV2 to TRBJ2-1; either TRBD1 or TRBD2 may supply D (5 bases each). Looked up from germline, CDR1 is SNHLY and CDR2 is FYNNEI. V lost 4 bases and J lost 3, with 10 bases in between. CDR3 length equals 14 residues. The CDR3 reads CASSGGRFYNEQFF. The CDR3 nucleotides read TGTGCCAGCAGTGGGGGACGGTTCTACAATGAGCAGTTCTTC.

There are a few counts of this clonotype. The rearrangement uses TRBV24-1 and TRBJ2-1, with a possible D match to TRBD2 (6 bases). Trimming cost V 2 bases and J 8 bases, with 15 bases left between them. The CDR3 is made up of 15 amino acids. Germline loops: CDR1 KGHDR, CDR2 SFDVKD. For the CDR3, the DNA is TGTGCCACCAGTGATTCAAAGTTTGGGGGGTATGAGCAGTTCTTC. Its protein product is CATSDSKFGGYEQFF.

A few counts support this clonotype. The chain links TRBV5-5 to TRBJ1-4; no firm D call. The V gene's germline CDR1 is SGHKS and CDR2 YYEKEE (reference sequence). V was trimmed by 1 base and J by 10 bases, leaving 11 bases between them. The CDR3 sequence is 13 residues long. The CDR3 bases are TGTGCCAGCAGCTTGAAGGGTGTGGGAAAACTGTTTTTT. This gives the protein CASSLKGVGKLFF. Full variable domain (rest looked up from reference TRBV5-5 and TRBJ1-4): DAGVTQSPTHLIKTRGQQVTLRCSPISGHKSVSWYQQVLGQGPQFIFQYYEKEERGRGNFPDRFSARQFPNYSSELNVNALLLGDSALYLCASSLKGVGKLFFGSGTQLSVL.

The V call is TRBV29-1, the J call TRBJ1-2; 9 bases are a match to TRBD1. This CDR3 region has 13 residues. Trimming at V came to 6 bases and at J to 8 bases, leaving 10 bases not matched to a gene. From germline, CDR1 is SQVTM and CDR2 ANQGSEA. The CDR3 DNA is TGCAGCGTAACGATTGGACAGGGGTCCGGCTACACCTTC. This codes for CSVTIGQGSGYTF.

This clonotype was seen repeatedly, ten times or more. V is TRBV7-9 and J is TRBJ2-1; D possibly corresponds to TRBD1 (6 bases). Germline-derived CDR1 and CDR2 are SEHNR and FQNEAQ (reference sequence). The CDR3 sequence is 13 residues long. V was pared by 2 bases and J by 9 bases, with 11 bases between. For the CDR3, the DNA is TGTGCCAGCAGCTTAAACAGGGATCGTGAGCAGTTCTTC. Amino acids: CASSLNRDREQFF.